What follows are 19 T cell receptor beta chains derived from one specimen sequenced in a study of blood T cells in healthy people across ages. The authors ran a second PCR of 7 to 11 cycles using a sample-barcoded 5' primer and a J-beta primer mix. TCRdb called the 5' RACE reads again in MiXCR, with one record for every CDR3 protein. Of about 580,000 distinct CDR3 sequences listed, 40% to 50% are singletons. Input material: blood. The receptors come from an elderly man in good health.

The sample holds one count of this clonotype. This chain connects TRBV4-1 to TRBJ2-3; possibly TRBD2 for D (5 bases). Trimming left V 0 bases short and J 4 bases short, with 11 bases between. The CDR3 has 15 residues. Germline CDR1 reads MGHRA; CDR2 reads YSYEKL. The CDR3 nucleotides are TGCGCCAGCAGCCAAGATCCGGGGTTTGCAGATACGCAGTATTTT. The encoded protein is CASSQDPGFADTQYF.

This clonotype was counted many times. The rearrangement uses TRBV6-6 and TRBJ1-4, with TRBD1 matching 8 bases. With V trimmed by 5 bases and J by 7 bases, 15 bases remained unmatched. Looked up from germline, CDR1 is MNHNY and CDR2 is SVGAGI (reference sequence). This CDR3 is built from 17 residues. In DNA, the CDR3 is TGTGCCAGCAGTCCTTTCGCCGGGACAGGAAGAAGTGAAAAACTGTTTTTT. This translates into CASSPFAGTGRSEKLFF.

This clonotype appeared a single time. V and J are TRBV28 and TRBJ2-7; 8 nucleotides agree with TRBD2. The J call may be incorrect, as the DNA end agrees better with TRBJ2-5. There are 16 residues in the CDR3. CDR1 MDHEN and CDR2 SYDVKM come from the germline V gene. The CDR3 DNA reads TGTGCCAGCAGTCCAAGACTCCGGGGGGGCCGAGAGACCCAGTACTTC. Its translation is CASSPRLRGGRETQYF.

This chain uses TRBV24-1 with TRBJ2-4; TRBD1 or TRBD2 may be the D gene (5 bases each). The DNA end favors TRBJ2-5, so the J call may be wrong. This CDR3 comprises 13 residues. CDR1 and CDR2 from the germline V gene are KGHDR and SFDVKD. The CDR3 nucleotides are TGTGCCACGACCCTGGGGGAGCAAGAGACCCAGTACTTC. It yields the protein CATTLGEQETQYF.

V usage is TRBV20-1 and J usage is TRBJ2-1, with 10 bases fitting TRBD2. V dropped 5 bases and J dropped 4; count of bases not matched to a gene: 11. This CDR3 region has 16 residues. Looked up from germline, CDR1 is DFQATT and CDR2 is SNEGSKA (reference sequence). In nucleotides, the CDR3 is TGCAGTGCTGAACCCCCGGGACTAGCGCCATACAATGAGCAGTTCTTC. Translated, it gives CSAEPPGLAPYNEQFF.

This clonotype has a handful of counts. One base away lies a much larger clone, so this may be a sequencing read error. The V and J genes are TRBV20-1 and TRBJ2-7; the D gene is possibly TRBD1 (5 bases). The germline V gene has CDR1 DFQATT and CDR2 SNEGSKA (reference sequence). Deletions cut 0 bases from V and 7 bases from J, with 31 bases between. The CDR3 extends over 19 amino acids. CDR3 bases: TGCAGTGCTAGAGATCCCTCCGCCCTGGGGCAGGGCTTTCGCAATGAGCAGTACTTC. Its translation: CSARDPSALGQGFRNEQYF.

This clonotype was counted many times. The chain recombines TRBV15 with TRBJ2-5, with D possibly matching TRBD2 (5 bases). V was clipped by 3 bases and J by 4 bases, with 9 bases between them. From germline, CDR1 is LNHNV and CDR2 YYDKDF (reference sequence). This CDR3 comprises 13 residues. The CDR3 sequence: CATSSLAGETQYF. DNA of the CDR3: TGTGCCACCAGCAGCCTGGCGGGAGAGACCCAGTACTTC.

CDR3 nucleotide sequence: TGTGCCATTAACCGGGAGGGTATCTACGAGCAGTACTTC. This encodes CAINREGIYEQYF. The chain couples TRBV10-3 to TRBJ2-7; 8 bases line up with TRBD2. Per the germline V gene, CDR1 is ENHRY and CDR2 is SYGVKD. J lost 3 bases, V lost 9 bases, and 7 bases had no gene match. The CDR3 runs 13 residues.

This clonotype has a handful of counts. This rearrangement joins TRBV3-1 to TRBJ2-1; 10 positions match TRBD2. This CDR3 is 17 amino acids long. CDR1 is LGHDT and CDR2 is YNNKEL in the germline V gene (reference sequence). The trim removed 4 bases at V and 4 bases at J, leaving 10 bases unmatched. The CDR3 sequence is CASSPRGAGGYYNEQFF. The CDR3 DNA follows: TGTGCCAGCAGCCCGAGAGGAGCGGGGGGGTATTACAATGAGCAGTTCTTC.

CDR3 sequence (DNA): TGTGCCAGCAGCCAAGATTTTACTGGGAACTATGGCTACACCTTC. Translation: CASSQDFTGNYGYTF. V is TRBV4-2 and J is TRBJ1-2; unclear D gene. The germline CDR1 and CDR2 sequences are LGHNA and YNFKEQ. This CDR3 region has 15 residues. V lost 0 bases and J 2 bases, leaving 10 bases between the germline ends.

This clonotype was seen many times. This chain links TRBV6-6 with TRBJ2-7; a possible D gene is TRBD2 (6 bases). The CDR3 contains 18 residues. Per the germline V gene, CDR1 is MNHNY and CDR2 is SVGAGI (reference sequence). Trimming took off 6 bases at V and 1 base at J, with 25 bases between the two ends. CDR3 sequence: CASRTRPSIAAPSYEQYF. CDR3 DNA sequence: TGTGCCAGCAGGACACGGCCCTCCATAGCGGCCCCTTCCTACGAGCAGTACTTC.

The J gene is TRBJ1-6, the V gene TRBV15; D remains unclear. The length of the CDR3 is 15 residues. In germline, CDR1 is LNHNV, CDR2 YYDKDF (reference sequence). V lost 0 bases, J lost 4 bases, and 7 bases lay in between. For the CDR3, the DNA is TGTGCCACCAGCAGAGATAAGGGATATAATTCACCCCTCCACTTT. This codes for CATSRDKGYNSPLHF.

The rearrangement uses TRBV6-6 and TRBJ2-6; 9 nucleotides agree with TRBD1. Losses at the gene ends were 8 bases for V and 2 bases for J; bases not matched to a gene: 7. Germline V gene lookup returns CDR1 MNHNY and CDR2 SVGAGI (reference sequence). The CDR3 is made up of 16 amino acids. CDR3 in DNA: TGTGCCAGCGCCGGGACAGGGAGCCCTGGGGCCAACGTCCTGACTTTC. Translating gives CASAGTGSPGANVLTF.

The gene calls are TRBV6-2 or TRBV6-3 and TRBJ2-3; 9 nucleotides match TRBD2. Germline CDR1 reads MNHEY; CDR2 reads SVGEGT. The CDR3 spans 14 residues. V trimming: 10 bases; J trimming: 2 bases; junction bases outside the gene matches: 7. In nucleotides, the CDR3 is TGTGCCATCCGTAGCGGGAGATCCACAGATACGCAGTATTTT. Translation: CAIRSGRSTDTQYF.

This clonotype came up a few times. The gene calls are TRBV20-1 and TRBJ2-7, with TRBD1 matching over 7 bases. V shed 6 bases and J 6 bases; nucleotides not matched to a gene: 14. The germline V gene has CDR1 DFQATT and CDR2 SNEGSKA (reference sequence). This CDR3 region has 14 residues. CDR3 amino acids: CSALEKTGFSEQYF. Written as DNA, the CDR3 is TGCAGTGCCCTAGAGAAGACAGGGTTCTCCGAGCAGTACTTC.

This clonotype was counted a few times. The chain recombines TRBV14 with TRBJ1-2, with 11 positions matching TRBD1. The ends lost 4 bases at V and 0 bases at J; junction bases unmatched: 10. This CDR3 contains 18 residues. Germline lookup yields CDR1 SGHDN and CDR2 FVKESK. The CDR3 region has the DNA TGTGCCAGCAGCCTTCACGCCGGGACAGGGGGACCTAACTATGGCTACACCTTC. Protein product: CASSLHAGTGGPNYGYTF.

The chain employs TRBV4-3 and TRBJ1-4; TRBD1 might be the D (5 bases). V lost 1 base and J 1 base, leaving 10 bases between the germline ends. CDR3 size: 16 residues. The germline V gene has CDR1 LGHNA and CDR2 YSLEER. The CDR3 sequence: CASSQGAGVTNEKLFF. The CDR3 DNA reads as TGCGCCAGCAGCCAAGGTGCGGGGGTAACTAATGAAAAACTGTTTTTT.

As to this clonotype: A read error is possible here, since a much larger clone lies one base away. The chain carries TRBV6-5 and TRBJ2-1; TRBD2 matches 11 bases. Germline V gene data show CDR1 as MNHEY and CDR2 as SVGAGI. The CDR3 covers 16 residues. V dropped 11 bases and J dropped 3; count of bases not matched to a gene: 12. The CDR3 loop is CAGRTLTSGGYNEQFF. The CDR3 region has the DNA TGTGCCGGCCGAACTCTCACTAGCGGGGGCTACAATGAGCAGTTCTTC.

The V call is TRBV5-1, the J call TRBJ1-2, with 8 bases identical to TRBD1. This CDR3 region has 15 residues. The junction had 8 bases not matched to a gene; V was cut back by 3 bases and J by 4 bases. Germline lookup yields CDR1 SGHRS and CDR2 YFSETQ. CDR3 sequence: CASSSGQGDLYGYTF. The DNA of the CDR3 is TGCGCCAGCAGCTCCGGACAGGGAGATCTCTATGGCTACACCTTC.